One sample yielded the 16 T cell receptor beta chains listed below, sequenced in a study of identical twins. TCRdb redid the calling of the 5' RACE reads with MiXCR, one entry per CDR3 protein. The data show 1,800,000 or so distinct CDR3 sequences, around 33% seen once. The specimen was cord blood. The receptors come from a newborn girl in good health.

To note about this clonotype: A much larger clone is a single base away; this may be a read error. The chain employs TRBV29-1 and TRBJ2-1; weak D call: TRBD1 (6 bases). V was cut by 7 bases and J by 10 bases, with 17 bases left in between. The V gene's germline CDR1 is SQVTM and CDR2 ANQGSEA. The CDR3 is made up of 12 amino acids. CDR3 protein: CSAKTGSYEQFF. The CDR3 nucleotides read TGCAGCGCCAAGACAGGTTCCTACGAGCAGTTCTTC.

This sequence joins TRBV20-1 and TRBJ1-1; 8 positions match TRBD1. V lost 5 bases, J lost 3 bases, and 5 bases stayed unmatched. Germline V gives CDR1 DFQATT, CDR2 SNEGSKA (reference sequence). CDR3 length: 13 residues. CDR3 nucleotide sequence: TGCAGTGCTGCAGGGGGCCTGGACACTGAAGCTTTCTTT. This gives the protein CSAAGGLDTEAFF.

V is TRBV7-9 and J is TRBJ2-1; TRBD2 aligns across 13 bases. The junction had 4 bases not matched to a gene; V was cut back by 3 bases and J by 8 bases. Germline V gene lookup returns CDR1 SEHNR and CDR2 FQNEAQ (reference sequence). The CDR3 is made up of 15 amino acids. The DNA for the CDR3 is TGTGCCAGCAGCTTTATCGGGACTAGCGGGGATGAGCAGTTCTTC. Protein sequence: CASSFIGTSGDEQFF.

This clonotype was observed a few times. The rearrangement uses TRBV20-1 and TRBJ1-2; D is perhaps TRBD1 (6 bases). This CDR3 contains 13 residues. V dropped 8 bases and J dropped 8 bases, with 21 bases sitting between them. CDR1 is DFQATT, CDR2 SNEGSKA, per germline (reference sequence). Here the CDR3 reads CSPGGQGNRGYTF. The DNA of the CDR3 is TGCAGTCCCGGGGGCCAGGGGAATCGAGGCTACACCTTC.

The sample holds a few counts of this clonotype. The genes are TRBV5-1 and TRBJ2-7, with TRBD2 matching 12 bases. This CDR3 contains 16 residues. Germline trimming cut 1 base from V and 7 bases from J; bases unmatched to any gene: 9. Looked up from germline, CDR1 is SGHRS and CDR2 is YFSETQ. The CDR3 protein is CASSLLAGGIVNEQYF. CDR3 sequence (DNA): TGCGCCAGCAGCTTGCTAGCGGGGGGGATAGTAAATGAGCAGTACTTC.

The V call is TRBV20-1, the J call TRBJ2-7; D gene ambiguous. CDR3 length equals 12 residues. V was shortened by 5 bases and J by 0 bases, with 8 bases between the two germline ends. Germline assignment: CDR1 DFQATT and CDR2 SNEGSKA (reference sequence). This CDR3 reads CSADSSSYEQYF. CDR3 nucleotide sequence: TGCAGTGCTGACTCATCCTCCTACGAGCAGTACTTC.

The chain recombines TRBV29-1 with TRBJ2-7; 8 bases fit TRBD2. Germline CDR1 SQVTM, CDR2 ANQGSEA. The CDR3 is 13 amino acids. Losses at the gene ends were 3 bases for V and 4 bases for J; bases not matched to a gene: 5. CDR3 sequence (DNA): TGCAGCGTTGAGGCAGCGGGGGTTTACGAGCAGTACTTC. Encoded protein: CSVEAAGVYEQYF.

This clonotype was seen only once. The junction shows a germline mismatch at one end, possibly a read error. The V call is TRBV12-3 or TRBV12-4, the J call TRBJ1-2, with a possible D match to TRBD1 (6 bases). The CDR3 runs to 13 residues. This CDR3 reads CASRQAASYDYTF. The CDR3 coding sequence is TGTGCCAGCCGACAGGCTGCAAGCTATGACTACACCTTC.

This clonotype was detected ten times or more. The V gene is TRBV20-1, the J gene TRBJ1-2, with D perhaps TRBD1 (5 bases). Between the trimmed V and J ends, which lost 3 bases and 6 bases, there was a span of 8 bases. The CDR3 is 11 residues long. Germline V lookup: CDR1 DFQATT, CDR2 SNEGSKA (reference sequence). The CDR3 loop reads CSASRGDGYTF. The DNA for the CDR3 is TGCAGTGCTAGCCGGGGGGATGGCTACACCTTC.

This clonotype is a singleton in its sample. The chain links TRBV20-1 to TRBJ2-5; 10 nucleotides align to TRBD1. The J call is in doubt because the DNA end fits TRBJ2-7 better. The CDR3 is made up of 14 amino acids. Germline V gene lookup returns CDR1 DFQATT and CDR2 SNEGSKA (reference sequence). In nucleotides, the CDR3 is TGCAGTGCTAAGCGGGACAGGGGCGCTTGCGAGCAGTACTTC. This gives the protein CSAKRDRGACEQYF.

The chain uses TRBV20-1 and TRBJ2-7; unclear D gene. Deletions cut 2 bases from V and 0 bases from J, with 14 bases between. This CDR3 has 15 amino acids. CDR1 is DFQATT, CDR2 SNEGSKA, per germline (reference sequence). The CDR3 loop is CSARFPLLSSYEQYF. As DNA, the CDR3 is TGCAGTGCTAGATTCCCACTTTTAAGCTCCTACGAGCAGTACTTC.

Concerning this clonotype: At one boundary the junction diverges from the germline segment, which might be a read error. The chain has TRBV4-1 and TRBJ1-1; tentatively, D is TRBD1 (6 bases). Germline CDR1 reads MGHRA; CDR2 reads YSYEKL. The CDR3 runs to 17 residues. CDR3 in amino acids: CASSHKNTGLVNTEAFF. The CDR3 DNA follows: TGTGCCAGCAGCCACAAAAACACAGGGCTCGTGAACACTGAAGCTTTCTTT.

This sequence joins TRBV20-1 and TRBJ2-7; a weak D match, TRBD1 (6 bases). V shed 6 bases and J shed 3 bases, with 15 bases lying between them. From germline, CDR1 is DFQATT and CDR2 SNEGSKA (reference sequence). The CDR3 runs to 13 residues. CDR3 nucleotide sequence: TGCAGTGCAACTCAGGGGCTCGACTACGAGCAGTACTTC. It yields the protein CSATQGLDYEQYF.

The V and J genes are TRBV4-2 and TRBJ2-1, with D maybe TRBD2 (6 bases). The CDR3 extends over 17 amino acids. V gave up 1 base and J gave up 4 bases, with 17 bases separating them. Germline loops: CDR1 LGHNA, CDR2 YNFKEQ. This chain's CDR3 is CASSQGLSGPLYNEQFF. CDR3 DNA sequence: TGTGCCAGCAGCCAAGGGCTAAGCGGGCCCCTATACAATGAGCAGTTCTTC.

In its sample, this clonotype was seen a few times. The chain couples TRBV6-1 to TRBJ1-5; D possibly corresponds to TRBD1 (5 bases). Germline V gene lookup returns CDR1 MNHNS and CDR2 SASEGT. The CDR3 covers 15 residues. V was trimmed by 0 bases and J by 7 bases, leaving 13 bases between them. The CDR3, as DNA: TGTGCCAGCAGTGAAGCAAGGGCTTGGGACCAGCCCCAGCATTTT. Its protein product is CASSEARAWDQPQHF.

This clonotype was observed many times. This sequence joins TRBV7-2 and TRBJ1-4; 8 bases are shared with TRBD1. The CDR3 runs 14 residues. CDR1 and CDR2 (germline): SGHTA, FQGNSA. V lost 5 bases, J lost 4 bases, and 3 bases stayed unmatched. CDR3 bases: TGTGCCAGCAGCCAACAGGGGGTTAATGAAAAACTGTTTTTT. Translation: CASSQQGVNEKLFF.